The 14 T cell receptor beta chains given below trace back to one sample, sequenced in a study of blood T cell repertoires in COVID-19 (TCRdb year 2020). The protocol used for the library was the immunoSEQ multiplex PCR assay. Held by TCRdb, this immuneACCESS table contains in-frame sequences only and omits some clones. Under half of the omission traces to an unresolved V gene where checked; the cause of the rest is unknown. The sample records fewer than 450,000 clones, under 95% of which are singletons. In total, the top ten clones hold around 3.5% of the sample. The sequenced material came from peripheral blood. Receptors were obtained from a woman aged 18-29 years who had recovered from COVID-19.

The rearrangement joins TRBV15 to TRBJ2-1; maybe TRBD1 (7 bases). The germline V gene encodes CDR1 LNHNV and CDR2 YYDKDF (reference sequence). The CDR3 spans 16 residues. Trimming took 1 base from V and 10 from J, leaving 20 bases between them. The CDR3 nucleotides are TGTGCCACCAGCAGAGGATTAACGGGGGACAGTAAGGAGCAGTTCTTC. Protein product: CATSRGLTGDSKEQFF.

The CDR3 DNA reads TGTGCCAGCAGCTTAGATAAGCGTGGGGAGCAGTTCTTC. Translation gives CASSLDKRGEQFF. V gene TRBV7-9 combines with J gene TRBJ2-1; D not resolved. Germline assignment: CDR1 SEHNR and CDR2 FQNEAQ (reference sequence). Trimming shortened V by 1 base and J by 10 bases, and 11 bases separated the two germline ends. The CDR3 has 13 residues. Based on the CDR3 plus reference TRBV7-9 and TRBJ2-1, the full variable domain is DTGVSQNPRHKITKRGQNVTFRCDPISEHNRLYWYRQTLGQGPEFLTYFQNEAQLEKSRLLSDRFSAERPKGSFSTLEIQRTEQGDSAMYLCASSLDKRGEQFFGPGTRLTVL.

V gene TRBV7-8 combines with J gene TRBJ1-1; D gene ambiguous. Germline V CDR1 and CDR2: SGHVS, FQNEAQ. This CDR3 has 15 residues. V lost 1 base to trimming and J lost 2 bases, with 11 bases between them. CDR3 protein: CASSLDLSGNTEAFF. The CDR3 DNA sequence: TGTGCCAGCAGCTTAGACCTCTCGGGAAACACTGAAGCTTTCTTT.

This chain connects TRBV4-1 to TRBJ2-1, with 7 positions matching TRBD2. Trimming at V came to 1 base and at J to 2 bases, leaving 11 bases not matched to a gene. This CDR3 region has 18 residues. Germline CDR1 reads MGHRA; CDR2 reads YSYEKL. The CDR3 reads CASSQAPAGIRTYNEQFF. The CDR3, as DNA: TGCGCCAGCAGCCAAGCTCCAGCGGGAATAAGGACCTACAATGAGCAGTTCTTC.

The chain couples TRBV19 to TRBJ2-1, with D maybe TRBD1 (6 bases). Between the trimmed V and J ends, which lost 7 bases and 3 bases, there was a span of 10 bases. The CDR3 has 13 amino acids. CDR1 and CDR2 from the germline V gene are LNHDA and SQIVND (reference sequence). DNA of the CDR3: TGTGCCAGTAAAGAACAGGGCTACAATGAGCAGTTCTTC. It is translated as CASKEQGYNEQFF.

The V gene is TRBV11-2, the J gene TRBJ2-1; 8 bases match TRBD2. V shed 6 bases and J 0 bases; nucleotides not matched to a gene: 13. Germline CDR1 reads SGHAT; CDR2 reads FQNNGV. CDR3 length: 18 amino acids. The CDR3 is CASRRSGGADISYNEQFF. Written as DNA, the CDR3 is TGTGCCAGCAGGCGTTCGGGAGGGGCGGATATCTCCTACAATGAGCAGTTCTTC.

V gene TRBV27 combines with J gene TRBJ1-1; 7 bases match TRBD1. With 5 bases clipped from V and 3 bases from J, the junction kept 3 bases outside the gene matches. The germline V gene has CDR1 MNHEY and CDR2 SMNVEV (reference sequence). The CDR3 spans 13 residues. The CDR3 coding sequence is TGTGCCAGCAGTATACAGGGGCACACTGAAGCTTTCTTT. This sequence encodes CASSIQGHTEAFF.

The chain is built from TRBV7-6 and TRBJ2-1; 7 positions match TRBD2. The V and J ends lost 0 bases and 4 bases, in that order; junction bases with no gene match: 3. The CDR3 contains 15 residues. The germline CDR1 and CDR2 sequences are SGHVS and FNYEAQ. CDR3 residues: CASSLAAAGYNEQFF. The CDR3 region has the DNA TGTGCCAGCAGCTTAGCGGCAGCGGGGTACAATGAGCAGTTCTTC.

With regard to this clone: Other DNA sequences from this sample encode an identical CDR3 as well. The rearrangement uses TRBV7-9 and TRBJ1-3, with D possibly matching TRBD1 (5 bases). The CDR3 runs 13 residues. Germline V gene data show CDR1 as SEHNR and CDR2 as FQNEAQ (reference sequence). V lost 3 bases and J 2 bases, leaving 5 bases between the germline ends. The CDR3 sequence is CASSLGPGNTIYF. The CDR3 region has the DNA TGTGCCAGCAGCTTGGGGCCTGGAAACACCATATATTTT. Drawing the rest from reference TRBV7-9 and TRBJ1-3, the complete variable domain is DTGVSQNPRHKITKRGQNVTFRCDPISEHNRLYWYRQTLGQGPEFLTYFQNEAQLEKSRLLSDRFSAERPKGSFSTLEIQRTEQGDSAMYLCASSLGPGNTIYFGEGSWLTVV.

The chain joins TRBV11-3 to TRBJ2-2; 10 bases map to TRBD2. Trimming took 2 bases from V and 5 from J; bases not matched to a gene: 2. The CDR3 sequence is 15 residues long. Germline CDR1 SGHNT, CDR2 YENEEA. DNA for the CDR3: TGTGCCAGCAGCTTAAGCGGGAGGGAAACCGGGGAGCTGTTTTTT. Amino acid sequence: CASSLSGRETGELFF.

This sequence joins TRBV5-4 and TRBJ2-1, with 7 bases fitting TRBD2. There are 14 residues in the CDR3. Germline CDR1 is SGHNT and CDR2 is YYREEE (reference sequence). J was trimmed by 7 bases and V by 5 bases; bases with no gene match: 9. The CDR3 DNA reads TGTGCCAGCAGGACCACCGGGACTATAAATGAGCAGTTCTTC. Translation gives CASRTTGTINEQFF.

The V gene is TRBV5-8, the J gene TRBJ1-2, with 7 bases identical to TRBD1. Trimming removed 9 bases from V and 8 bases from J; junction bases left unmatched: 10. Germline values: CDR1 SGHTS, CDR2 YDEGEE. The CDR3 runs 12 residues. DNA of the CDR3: TGTGCCACCCCCGACAGGGAGAGAGGCTACACCTTC. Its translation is CATPDRERGYTF. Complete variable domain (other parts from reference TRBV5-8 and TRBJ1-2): EAGVTQSPTHLIKTRGQQATLRCSPISGHTSVYWYQQALGLGLQFLLWYDEGEERNRGNFPPRFSGRQFPNYSSELNVNALELEDSALYLCATPDRERGYTFGSGTRLTVV.

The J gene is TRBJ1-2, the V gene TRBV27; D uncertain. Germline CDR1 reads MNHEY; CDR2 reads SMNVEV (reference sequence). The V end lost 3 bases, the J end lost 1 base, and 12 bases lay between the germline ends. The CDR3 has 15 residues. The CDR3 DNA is TGTGCCAGCAGTTTTTTCGGGGAACATAACTATGGCTACACCTTC. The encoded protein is CASSFFGEHNYGYTF.

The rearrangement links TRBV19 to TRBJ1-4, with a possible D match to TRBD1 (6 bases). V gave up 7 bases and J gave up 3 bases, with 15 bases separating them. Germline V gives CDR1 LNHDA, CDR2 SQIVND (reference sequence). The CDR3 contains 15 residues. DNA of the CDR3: TGTGCCAGTACGGGAAACAGGGCTTCTAATGAAAAACTGTTTTTT. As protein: CASTGNRASNEKLFF. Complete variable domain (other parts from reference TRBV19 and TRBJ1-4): DGGITQSPKYLFRKEGQNVTLSCEQNLNHDAMYWYRQDPGQGLRLIYYSQIVNDFQKGDIAEGYSVSREKKESFPLTVTSAQKNPTAFYLCASTGNRASNEKLFFGSGTQLSVL.